These 12 T cell receptor beta chains originate from one sample sequenced in a study of blood T cell repertoires in COVID-19. Data came from immunoSEQ multiplex PCR; TCRdb stores just in-frame clones and leaves some out. The data show 100,000 or so clones, 80% seen once. The sample taken for sequencing was peripheral blood. The receptors were gathered from a man between 65 and 85 years old with active or convalescent COVID-19.

The rearrangement links TRBV12-3 or TRBV12-4 to TRBJ2-5; tentative D call: TRBD2 (6 bases). V was clipped by 3 bases and J by 3 bases, with 8 bases between them. The CDR3 has 13 amino acids. The CDR3 sequence is CASSLGGEETQYF. The DNA of the CDR3 is TGTGCCAGCAGTTTGGGGGGAGAAGAGACCCAGTACTTC.

V and J are TRBV6-4 and TRBJ2-3; 10 nucleotides align to TRBD2. J gave up 0 bases and V 0 bases, and 0 bases lay outside the gene matches. Germline lookup yields CDR1 MRHNA and CDR2 SNTAGT. The CDR3 covers 16 residues. The CDR3 DNA sequence: TGTGCCAGCAGTGACTCGACTAGCGGGAGCACAGATACGCAGTATTTT. It specifies CASSDSTSGSTDTQYF.

The rearrangement links TRBV6-4 to TRBJ2-1; 8 bases line up with TRBD2. In germline, CDR1 is MRHNA, CDR2 SNTAGT. After removal of 3 bases from V and 8 bases from J, the junction contained 6 bases not matched to a gene. There are 14 residues in the CDR3. CDR3 amino acids: CASSESGSAYEQFF. DNA of the CDR3: TGTGCCAGCAGTGAAAGCGGGAGTGCGTATGAGCAGTTCTTC.

The rearrangement uses TRBV2 and TRBJ2-1, with TRBD1 matching over 8 bases. The germline gives CDR1 SNHLY, CDR2 FYNNEI. The V segment lost 3 bases and the J segment 2 bases; nucleotides outside the gene matches: 3. This CDR3 comprises 15 residues. In DNA form, the CDR3 reads TGTGCCAGCAGTGAGGGCAGGGGGCCCTACAATGAGCAGTTCTTC. Its translation is CASSEGRGPYNEQFF. Full variable domain (remainder filled in from reference TRBV2 and TRBJ2-1): EPEVTQTPSHQVTQMGQEVILRCVPISNHLYFYWYRQILGQKVEFLVSFYNNEISEKSEIFDDQFSVERPDGSNFTLKIRSTKLEDSAMYFCASSEGRGPYNEQFFGPGTRLTVL.

The chain is built from TRBV18 and TRBJ2-5; D possibly corresponds to TRBD1 (7 bases). The CDR3 has 15 residues. Germline CDR1 reads KGHSH; CDR2 reads LQKENI. V lost 6 bases and J 2 bases, leaving 16 bases between the germline ends. In DNA form, the CDR3 reads TGTGCCAGCTCGGGACAGACTAGATTACAAGAGACCCAGTACTTC. Protein sequence: CASSGQTRLQETQYF.

The chain carries TRBV3-1 (or the pseudogene TRBV3-2) and TRBJ2-7; no definite D call. The CDR3 consists of 14 residues. CDR1 LGHDT and CDR2 YNNKEL come from the germline V gene (reference sequence). The V end was cut by 4 bases, the J end by 2 bases, with 12 bases between. CDR3 bases: TGTGCCAGCAGCCCAGCCGGGTCACCCTACGAGCAGTACTTC. Protein product: CASSPAGSPYEQYF.

This rearrangement joins TRBV12-3 or TRBV12-4 to TRBJ2-1; D remains unclear. Between the trimmed V and J ends, which lost 3 bases and 6 bases, there was a span of 9 bases. The CDR3 contains 13 residues. CDR3 in DNA: TGTGCCAGCAGTTTTCCCGGTATCAATGAGCAGTTCTTC. Translating gives CASSFPGINEQFF.

V usage is TRBV4-1 and J usage is TRBJ2-7, with TRBD2 matching over 7 bases. Germline CDR1 and CDR2: MGHRA and YSYEKL. Unmatched junction bases numbered 5, after V lost 3 bases and J lost 0 bases. The CDR3 is 15 residues long. The chain's CDR3 is CASSHLSGTSYEQYF. The CDR3 DNA is TGCGCCAGCAGCCACCTAAGCGGGACCTCCTACGAGCAGTACTTC.

This rearrangement joins TRBV18 to TRBJ1-5, with 8 bases matching TRBD1. This CDR3 comprises 14 residues. Unmatched junction bases numbered 5, after V lost 4 bases and J lost 6 bases. The V gene's germline CDR1 is KGHSH and CDR2 LQKENI. The CDR3 sequence: CASSQNTGGQPQHF. In DNA form, the CDR3 reads TGTGCCAGCTCACAAAATACAGGGGGTCAGCCCCAGCATTTT.

The chain has TRBV5-1 and TRBJ2-7; the match to TRBD1 covers 7 bases. The V gene's germline CDR1 is SGHRS and CDR2 YFSETQ. The CDR3 runs to 14 residues. J was trimmed by 3 bases and V by 5 bases; bases with no gene match: 8. CDR3 loop: CASRPGQSLYEQYF. The CDR3 DNA reads as TGCGCCAGCAGACCGGGACAGAGCCTCTACGAGCAGTACTTC.

This clone was seen only a few times. V usage is TRBV5-1 and J usage is TRBJ2-2; 8 bases agree with TRBD1. The germline V gene has CDR1 SGHRS and CDR2 YFSETQ. J lost 4 bases, V lost 3 bases, and 8 bases had no gene match. This CDR3 contains 16 residues. CDR3: CASSSGQGDITGELFF. DNA of the CDR3: TGCGCCAGCAGCTCAGGACAGGGAGATATCACCGGGGAGCTGTTTTTT.

This sequence joins TRBV2 and TRBJ1-1, with 8 positions matching TRBD1. Germline assignment: CDR1 SNHLY and CDR2 FYNNEI. Trimming cost V 6 bases and J 4 bases; bases outside gene matches: 10. The CDR3 runs 15 residues. CDR3 loop: CASRLPGTGATEAFF. CDR3 in DNA: TGTGCCAGCAGACTCCCCGGGACAGGCGCCACTGAAGCTTTCTTT.